These 10 T cell receptor beta chains were all obtained from the same sample, sequenced in a study of shared T cell receptors in the human thymus. Generated by immunoSEQ multiplex PCR, the TCRdb table keeps only in-frame clones and is missing some. The sample has about 660,000 clones; over 75% are singletons. This sample was also put to use in a study of human thymus T cells.

Sample: thymocytes. These receptors were taken from a boy younger than two with a congenital heart defect.

The chain joins TRBV7-9 to TRBJ2-1; 7 bases are shared with TRBD2. The CDR3 sequence is 17 residues long. CDR1 SEHNR and CDR2 FQNEAQ come from the germline V gene (reference sequence). The junction had 8 bases not matched to a gene; V was cut back by 3 bases and J by 0 bases. The CDR3 is CASSLAQAGRSYNEQFF. CDR3 sequence (DNA): TGTGCCAGCAGCTTGGCTCAAGCGGGACGCTCCTACAATGAGCAGTTCTTC.

This clone showed up just once. V is TRBV19 and J is TRBJ1-5; TRBD1 matches at 8 bases. V was clipped by 5 bases and J by 11 bases; unmatched bases: 8. CDR1 and CDR2 (germline): LNHDA, SQIVND (reference sequence). The CDR3 runs 13 residues. As DNA, the CDR3 is TGTGCCAGTAGTGAGACAGGGGTGGGGGCCCAGCATTTT. Translation: CASSETGVGAQHF.

J is TRBJ2-3 and V is TRBV14; TRBD2 might be the D (6 bases). CDR3 length: 12 residues. The V gene's germline CDR1 is SGHDN and CDR2 FVKESK. Trimming took 4 bases from V and 9 from J, leaving 11 bases between them. In DNA, the CDR3 is TGTGCCAGCAGCCCGGACTATTCGACGCAGTATTTT. Residues: CASSPDYSTQYF.

V is TRBV5-6 and J is TRBJ2-3, with a tentative D call TRBD2 (6 bases). V was cut by 4 bases and J by 7 bases, with 16 bases left in between. Germline V gene lookup returns CDR1 SGHDT and CDR2 YYEEEE. The CDR3 consists of 14 residues. The CDR3 DNA follows: TGTGCCAGCAGCCGAGGGAGGAGGTGGAATACGCAGTATTTT. Translation gives CASSRGRRWNTQYF.

CDR3 loop: CASSSAYEQYF. The CDR3 DNA reads as TGTGCCAGTAGTTCAGCGTACGAGCAGTACTTC. The V gene is TRBV19, the J gene TRBJ2-7; D is unresolved. This CDR3 is built from 11 residues. CDR1 and CDR2 from the germline V gene are LNHDA and SQIVND (reference sequence). Trimming cost V 5 bases and J 4 bases, with 6 bases left between them.

This chain connects TRBV27 to TRBJ2-4; TRBD1 matches at 8 bases. CDR3 size: 15 residues. The V segment lost 5 bases and the J segment 8 bases; nucleotides outside the gene matches: 11. Germline CDR1 MNHEY, CDR2 SMNVEV (reference sequence). CDR3 residues: CASSPVGGTGDIQYF. Here the CDR3 DNA reads TGTGCCAGCAGTCCCGTTGGAGGGACAGGCGACATTCAGTACTTC.

CDR3 loop: CASSLRGGGDEKLFF. Here the CDR3 DNA reads TGTGCCAGCAGCTTACGGGGAGGGGGGGATGAAAAACTGTTTTTT. This sequence joins TRBV7-2 and TRBJ1-4; tentatively, D is TRBD1 (6 bases). This CDR3 is 15 amino acids long. Per germline, CDR1 SGHTA and CDR2 FQGNSA. V dropped 2 bases and J dropped 6 bases, with 13 bases sitting between them.

This chain uses TRBV19 with TRBJ2-1; 7 bases agree with TRBD2. Germline V gives CDR1 LNHDA, CDR2 SQIVND (reference sequence). This CDR3 has 13 residues. V was pared by 5 bases and J by 7 bases, with 5 bases of the junction left unmatched. For the CDR3, the DNA is TGTGCCAGTAGTGTAAGGACTAGGAATGAGCAGTTCTTC. Translating it yields CASSVRTRNEQFF.

The chain joins TRBV11-3 to TRBJ2-7, with TRBD1 matching 8 bases. The CDR3 loop spans 15 amino acids. V shed 6 bases, J shed 0 bases, and the junction held 7 bases outside the gene matches. CDR1 and CDR2 from the germline V gene are SGHNT and YENEEA. CDR3 protein: CASRAGTGISYEQYF. The DNA for the CDR3 is TGTGCCAGCAGAGCCGGGACAGGCATCTCCTACGAGCAGTACTTC.

V gene TRBV6-1 combines with J gene TRBJ2-1, with 7 bases fitting TRBD2. Losses at the gene ends were 10 bases for V and 2 bases for J; bases not matched to a gene: 11. CDR3 length equals 15 residues. Germline V gene sequence: CDR1 MNHNS, CDR2 SASEGT. This chain's CDR3 is CATQKSGNAYNEQFF. The CDR3 DNA reads as TGTGCCACCCAGAAAAGCGGGAACGCCTACAATGAGCAGTTCTTC.